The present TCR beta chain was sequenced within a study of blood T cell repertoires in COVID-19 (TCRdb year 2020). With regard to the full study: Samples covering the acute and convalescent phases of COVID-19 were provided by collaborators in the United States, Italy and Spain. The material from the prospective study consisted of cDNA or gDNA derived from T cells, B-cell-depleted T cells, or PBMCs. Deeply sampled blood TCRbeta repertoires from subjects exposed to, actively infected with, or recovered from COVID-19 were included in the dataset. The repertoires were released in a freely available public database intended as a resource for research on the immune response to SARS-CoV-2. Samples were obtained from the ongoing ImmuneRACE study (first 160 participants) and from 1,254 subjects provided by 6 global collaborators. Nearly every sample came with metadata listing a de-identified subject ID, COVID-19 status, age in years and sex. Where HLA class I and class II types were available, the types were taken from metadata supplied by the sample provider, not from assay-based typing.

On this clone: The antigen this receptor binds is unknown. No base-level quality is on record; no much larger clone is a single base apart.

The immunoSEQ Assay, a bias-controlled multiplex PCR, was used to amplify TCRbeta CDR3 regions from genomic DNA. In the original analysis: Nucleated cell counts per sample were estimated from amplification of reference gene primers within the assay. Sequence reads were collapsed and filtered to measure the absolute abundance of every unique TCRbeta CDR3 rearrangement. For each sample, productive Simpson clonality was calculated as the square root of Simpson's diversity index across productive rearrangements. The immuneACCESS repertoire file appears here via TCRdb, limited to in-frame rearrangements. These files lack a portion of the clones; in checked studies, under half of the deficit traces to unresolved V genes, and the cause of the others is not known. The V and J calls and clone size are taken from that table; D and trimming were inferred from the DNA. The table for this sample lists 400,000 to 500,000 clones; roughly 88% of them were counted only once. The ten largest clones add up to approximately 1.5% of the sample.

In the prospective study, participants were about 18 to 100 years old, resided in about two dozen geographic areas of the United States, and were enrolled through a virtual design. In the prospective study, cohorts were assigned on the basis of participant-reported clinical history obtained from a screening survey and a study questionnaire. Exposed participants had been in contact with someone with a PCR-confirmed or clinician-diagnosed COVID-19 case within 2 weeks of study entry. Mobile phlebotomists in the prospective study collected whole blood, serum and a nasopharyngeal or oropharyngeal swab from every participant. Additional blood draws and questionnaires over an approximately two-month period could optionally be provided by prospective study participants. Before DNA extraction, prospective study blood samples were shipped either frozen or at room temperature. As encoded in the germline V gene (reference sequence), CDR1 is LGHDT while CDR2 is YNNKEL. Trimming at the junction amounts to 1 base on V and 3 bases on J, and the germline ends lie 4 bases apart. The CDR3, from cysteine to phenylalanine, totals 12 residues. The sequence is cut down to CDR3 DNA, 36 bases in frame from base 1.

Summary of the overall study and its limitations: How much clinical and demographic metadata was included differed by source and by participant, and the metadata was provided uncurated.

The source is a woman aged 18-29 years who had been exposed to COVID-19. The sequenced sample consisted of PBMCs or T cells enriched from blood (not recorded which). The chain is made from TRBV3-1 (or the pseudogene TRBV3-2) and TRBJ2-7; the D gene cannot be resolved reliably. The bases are TGTGCCAGCAGCCAAGGACACTACGAGCAGTACTTC. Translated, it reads CASSQGHYEQYF.